This TCR beta chain was documented in a study of radiotherapy plus CTLA-4 blockade in lung cancer. Study background: Objective responses arose in roughly 20% of patients, and 31% experienced disease control. Study-wide results and limits: Among blood TCR repertoires after radiotherapy plus ipilimumab, tumor-derived clones expanded. Interferon-beta, together with early blood T cell clone dynamics, reportedly best predicted response.

Only in-frame clones appear in the TCRdb table, and some are missing; sequencing was by immunoSEQ multiplex PCR. The sample contains over 100,000 clones, 81% of which appear only once. CDR3 length: 13 residues. Germline V gene data show CDR1 as SGHVS and CDR2 as FNYEAQ. Trimming shortened V by 4 bases and J by 6 bases, and 13 bases separated the two germline ends. Focal radiation was given together with CTLA-4 blockade (ipilimumab) to patients with chemo-refractory metastatic non-small-cell lung cancer. As to this clone: The target antigen is unknown.

This clonotype originated in a human donor with non-small cell lung cancer that progressed on radiotherapy plus ipilimumab. Some clones in this sample may be carry-over from other donors' samples. Material: peripheral blood, obtained from a patient treated with radiotherapy plus ipilimumab. The chain couples TRBV7-6 to TRBJ2-7, with a tentative D call TRBD1 (6 bases). CDR3 DNA sequence: TGTGCCAGCAGCTCGCAGGGGCGCGGCGAGCAGTACTTC. Its protein product is CASSSQGRGEQYF.